This T cell receptor beta chain was sequenced for a study of blood T cells in healthy people across ages (dated by TCRdb to the mid-2010s). For the study in its entirety: In model experiments, template switching captured roughly one uniquely barcoded TCR beta cDNA molecule for every two T cells. To avoid experimental bias, donors of different ages were spread randomly across the sequencing lanes. The study measured age-related changes in TCR beta repertoire diversity using deep sequencing normalized with unique cDNA molecular identifiers. The donors were divided into four age groups: young (average around 16 years), middle-aged (around 41), aged (under 70) and long-lived (about 90). The study analyzed two additional independent replicas of 1 million unique cDNA reads from the same blood draw for two donors, one aged 18 to 30 and one aged 80 or older.

Trimming at the junction amounts to 12 bases on V and 4 bases on J, and the germline ends lie 17 bases apart. Taken from the germline V gene, the CDR1 and CDR2 loops are KGHDR and SFDVKD. The CDR3 numbers 13 residues from cysteine through phenylalanine. Of the read, only the CDR3 DNA is kept; its 39 bases are in frame from base 1. The library was generated by 5' RACE. TCRdb names Illumina HiSeq 2500 as the instrument used. A second roughly 7 to 11 cycle PCR used a sample-barcoded 5' primer and a J-beta primer mix. Each TCR beta cDNA molecule received a unique molecular identifier from a template-switch 5' adaptor carrying 12 random nucleotides. Each sample yielded at least 2.5 million CDR3-containing paired-end reads. The Mint cDNA synthesis kit, primed by a TRBC-specific oligonucleotide, was used to synthesize first-strand cDNA from all RNA. Following uracil-DNA glycosylase treatment, a first 18-cycle PCR with universal primers M1SS and BC2_uni_R was performed on all cDNA. The authors processed their data as follows. For normalization, 1 million high-quality reads were randomly selected from each sample, with every read carrying a distinct molecular identifier. Reads sharing molecular identifiers were discarded rather than binned into consensus sequences. MiTCR, run with a Q25 quality threshold and the strictest error-elimination algorithm, handled CDR3 identification, clonotype clustering and error correction. A nonparametric unseen species model with Euler transformation was used to estimate a lower bound on total TCR beta diversity. Starting from the raw public reads, TCRdb applied fastp trimming at Q25, assembled clones with MiXCR and retained in-frame beta chains. Identical CDR3 protein sequences are pooled into one entry, listed with their most common genes and DNA. The V and J calls, along with clone size, are taken from TCRdb and not from the paper's own processing. The sample table holds some 1,500,000 distinct CDR3 sequences, of which about 42% were seen once. Clones ranked in the top ten supply approximately 4% of the sample.

General study outcomes and caveats: Compared with the aged group, the long-lived group had more naive CD4+ T cells, fewer expanded clones and increased TCR diversity, suggesting age selection. Bulk unsorted PBMC profiling prevented conclusive comparison of naive and antigen-experienced compartments. Observed TCR beta diversity per million T cells fell roughly linearly with age, and a significant reduction was already apparent by age roughly 40. Because the CMV infection status of the donors was unknown, age-related changes in expanded clonotypes may potentially have been confounded. Estimates of total diversity based on one million sequenced T cells were regarded as lower bounds and as underestimates. Observed TCR beta diversity correlated strongly with the percentage of naive T cells measured by flow cytometry.

The donors were roughly 40 Caucasian individuals from Russia, aged roughly 6 to 100 years, who were systemically healthy. Ten milliliters of peripheral blood were collected from each donor into EDTA-treated Vacutainer tubes. Ficoll-Paque density-gradient centrifugation was used to isolate PBMCs, with at least 7 million obtained per sample. Total RNA was extracted from PBMCs with Trizol reagent, with at least 5 micrograms obtained per sample. The percentages of naive CD45RAhigh/CD27high T cells were determined by flow cytometry on a PBMC aliquot from every donor. Of note for this clonotype: No antigen is known for it. No quality values exist for individual bases; no much larger clone is one base distant.

The rearranged segments are TRBV24-1 and TRBJ1-2, with the D segment identity uncertain. Sequencing was carried out using blood. This sequence originates from a woman aged 18-29 years in good health. The CDR3 is CAPVNVEVYGYTF. The DNA sequence reads TGTGCCCCGGTGAATGTGGAGGTCTATGGCTACACCTTC.